This passage covers 24 T cell receptor beta chains from one sample sequenced in a study of cytomegalovirus exposure and HLA in healthy donors. The primer mix had 60 Vbeta and 13 Jbeta primers. Here immunoSEQ multiplex PCR was the method, and the copy in TCRdb shows in-frame clones only, minus some. The sample lists some 130,000 clones; 82% were seen once. The sequencing sample was made of PBMCs. The receptors originated from a male donor in good health and CMV-seropositive.

V and J are TRBV10-3 and TRBJ2-5; possibly TRBD2 for D (6 bases). The DNA end favors TRBJ2-7, so the J call may be wrong. The CDR3 contains 14 residues. Germline CDR1 reads ENHRY; CDR2 reads SYGVKD. This CDR3 reads CAIRQPGVPYEQYF. The DNA for the CDR3 is TGTGCCATCAGACAGCCGGGAGTCCCCTACGAGCAGTACTTC.

This chain joins TRBV6-1 and TRBJ2-7, with 7 nucleotides matching TRBD1. The CDR3 sequence is 12 residues long. With 6 bases clipped from V and 4 bases from J, the junction kept 3 bases outside the gene matches. Germline values: CDR1 MNHNS, CDR2 SASEGT. CDR3 region: CASRTTGYEQYF. CDR3 bases: TGTGCCAGCAGGACGACAGGGTACGAGCAGTACTTC.

This clone was observed once. This sequence joins TRBV9 and TRBJ2-5; TRBD2 might be the D (5 bases). Germline CDR1 and CDR2: SGDLS and YYNGEE. V lost 4 bases and J lost 4, with 11 bases in between. The CDR3 extends over 13 amino acids. This chain's CDR3 is CASSSRTLETQYF. In nucleotides, the CDR3 is TGTGCCAGCAGCTCCCGGACTCTAGAGACCCAGTACTTC.

The chain links TRBV5-6 to TRBJ1-1, with D maybe TRBD1 (5 bases). With 5 bases removed from V and 3 bases from J, the gap between germline ends came to 14 bases. The CDR3 is 14 amino acids. Germline V CDR1 and CDR2: SGHDT, YYEEEE. As DNA, the CDR3 is TGTGCCAGCAGGAACCCCCTAGGGGACACTGAAGCTTTCTTT. Encoded protein: CASRNPLGDTEAFF.

This clone has more than one count but fewer than ten. The chain combines TRBV2 with TRBJ2-5; TRBD1 is a possible D gene (6 bases). The CDR3 is made up of 16 amino acids. Per the germline V gene, CDR1 is SNHLY and CDR2 is FYNNEI. V lost 6 bases to trimming and J lost 3 bases, with 20 bases between them. The DNA for the CDR3 is TGTGCCAGCAGCTGGGGGCCAGCGCAGGAGGAAGAGACCCAGTACTTC. Translated, it gives CASSWGPAQEEETQYF.

This clone appeared once. The chain recombines TRBV10-3 with TRBJ2-7; the D gene is possibly TRBD2 (5 bases). The CDR3 has 16 residues. The germline V and J ends were trimmed by 0 bases and 2 bases, with 14 bases remaining between them. The germline V gene encodes CDR1 ENHRY and CDR2 SYGVKD. CDR3 amino acids: CAISESRRLAAYEQYF. CDR3 DNA sequence: TGTGCCATCAGTGAGTCACGGCGGCTAGCAGCCTACGAGCAGTACTTC.

The chain carries TRBV6-5 and TRBJ2-2, with TRBD2 as a possible D gene (5 bases). V shed 6 bases and J shed 3 bases, with 11 bases lying between them. The CDR3 consists of 14 residues. Germline lookup yields CDR1 MNHEY and CDR2 SVGAGI. The DNA for the CDR3 is TGTGCCAGCAGATCGCGGGCCGACACCGGGGAGCTGTTTTTT. Protein sequence: CASRSRADTGELFF.

Concerning this clone itself: Other DNA sequences in the same sample also yield this CDR3. The rearrangement uses TRBV9 and TRBJ2-7; D is possibly TRBD1 (7 bases). In germline, CDR1 is SGDLS, CDR2 YYNGEE. V shed 0 bases and J shed 2 bases, with 12 bases lying between them. This CDR3 spans 15 amino acids. The CDR3 region is CASSVGQGGTYEQYF. The CDR3 region has the DNA TGTGCCAGCAGCGTAGGTCAGGGGGGAACCTACGAGCAGTACTTC.

The rearrangement links TRBV14 to TRBJ1-4; D perhaps matches TRBD1 (5 bases). The CDR3 has 17 amino acids. Trimming removed 0 bases at V and 4 bases at J, with 15 bases between. CDR1 SGHDN and CDR2 FVKESK come from the germline V gene. This CDR3 reads CASSQDRRAWSNEKLFF. The CDR3 DNA is TGTGCCAGCAGCCAAGATCGCAGGGCGTGGAGTAATGAAAAACTGTTTTTT.

The chain uses TRBV7-9 and TRBJ2-5; D possibly corresponds to TRBD2 (7 bases). The CDR3 length is 15 residues. V was shortened by 4 bases and J by 5 bases, with 17 bases between the two germline ends. Germline CDR1 SEHNR, CDR2 FQNEAQ (reference sequence). For the CDR3, the DNA is TGTGCCAGCAGCTCGACGGGGGGCGGAGGGGAGACCCAGTACTTC. Translation: CASSSTGGGGETQYF.

The rearrangement joins TRBV6-5 to TRBJ1-5; D may be TRBD1 (6 bases). The CDR3 is 13 amino acids. Trimming took off 7 bases at V and 6 bases at J, with 13 bases between the two ends. In germline, CDR1 is MNHEY, CDR2 SVGAGI. The CDR3, as DNA: TGTGCCAGCAAGGGGGGGGTAAGTCAGCCCCAGCATTTT. It yields the protein CASKGGVSQPQHF.

Notes on this clone: Other nucleotide sequences from this sample produce the same CDR3. The rearrangement uses TRBV5-3 and TRBJ1-1; no reliable D call. TRBV5-3 is an open reading frame, and its role is uncertain. The CDR3 has 15 amino acids. Deletions cut 2 bases from V and 2 bases from J, with 13 bases between. CDR3 residues: CARSLISGRNTEAFF. DNA of the CDR3: TGTGCCAGAAGCTTAATTTCGGGTCGAAACACTGAAGCTTTCTTT.

The CDR3 DNA reads as TGTGCCAGCGGGCGAAGAACCGCGCAGGCTTTCTTT. Translation: CASGRRTAQAFF. The rearrangement uses TRBV28 and TRBJ1-1; D is unresolved. This CDR3 has 12 residues. Trimming shortened V by 8 bases and J by 11 bases, and 18 bases separated the two germline ends. Germline CDR1 is MDHEN and CDR2 is SYDVKM.

The genes are TRBV13 and TRBJ2-6; no clear D. Looked up from germline, CDR1 is PRHDT and CDR2 is FYEKMQ (reference sequence). V lost 3 bases, J lost 2 bases, and 5 bases lay in between. The length of the CDR3 is 14 residues. The CDR3 DNA reads as TGTGCCAGCAGCTTGAGGACTGGGGCCAACGTCCTGACTTTC. Residues: CASSLRTGANVLTF.

The V gene is TRBV30, the J gene TRBJ1-1; D call uncertain. Germline CDR1 GTSNPN, CDR2 SVGIG (reference sequence). The CDR3 contains 12 residues. Trimming removed 3 bases at V and 1 base at J, with 6 bases between. The chain's CDR3 is CAWSPQNTEAFF. The DNA for the CDR3 is TGTGCCTGGAGCCCCCAGAACACTGAAGCTTTCTTT.

The V and J genes are TRBV13 and TRBJ2-7; TRBD2 matches at 9 bases. The length of the CDR3 is 15 residues. The V segment lost 2 bases and the J segment 5 bases; nucleotides outside the gene matches: 7. In germline, CDR1 is PRHDT, CDR2 FYEKMQ (reference sequence). In nucleotides, the CDR3 is TGTGCCAGCAGCTTACGGTTAGCGGGAGAAGACGAGCAGTACTTC. It specifies CASSLRLAGEDEQYF.

The V and J genes are TRBV14 and TRBJ1-2; 9 nucleotides agree with TRBD1. Trimming cost V 0 bases and J 8 bases; bases outside gene matches: 10. The CDR3 length is 16 residues. Germline-derived CDR1 and CDR2 are SGHDN and FVKESK. Here the CDR3 reads CASSQDRTGGLGGYTF. CDR3 DNA: TGTGCCAGCAGCCAAGATCGAACAGGGGGCTTGGGAGGCTACACCTTC.

The rearrangement joins TRBV10-3 to TRBJ2-7; the match to TRBD1 covers 7 bases. From germline, CDR1 is ENHRY and CDR2 SYGVKD. This CDR3 has 15 amino acids. The V gene end was trimmed by 0 bases and the J gene end by 3 bases; junction bases not matched to a gene: 5. The chain's CDR3 is CAISESTGLGYEQYF. The CDR3 DNA follows: TGTGCCATCAGTGAGTCGACAGGGTTAGGCTACGAGCAGTACTTC.

CDR3 in amino acids: CASSIAAGRRLNTEAFF. CDR3 sequence (DNA): TGTGCCAGTAGTATCGCGGCAGGGAGGAGATTGAACACTGAAGCTTTCTTT. The rearrangement uses TRBV19 and TRBJ1-1; possible D gene TRBD1, 5 bases. CDR1 is LNHDA and CDR2 is SQIVND in the germline V gene (reference sequence). V was clipped by 3 bases and J by 0 bases, with 17 bases between them. CDR3 length equals 17 residues.

This chain uses TRBV6-5 with TRBJ2-4; 9 bases are shared with TRBD1. Looked up from germline, CDR1 is MNHEY and CDR2 is SVGAGI. This CDR3 comprises 14 residues. J was trimmed by 6 bases and V by 6 bases; bases with no gene match: 6. CDR3 coding DNA: TGTGCCAGCAGCCGCCCGGGACAGGGAAACATTCAGTACTTC. Residues: CASSRPGQGNIQYF.

The chain uses TRBV5-8 and TRBJ1-5; D is undetermined. Germline values: CDR1 SGHTS, CDR2 YDEGEE. V was shortened by 1 base and J by 4 bases, with 9 bases between the two germline ends. The CDR3 contains 14 residues. This chain's CDR3 is CASSLRHLNQPQHF. For the CDR3, the DNA is TGTGCCAGCAGCTTGCGACACCTTAATCAGCCCCAGCATTTT.

The rearrangement joins TRBV19 to TRBJ1-1; D unresolved. V dropped 0 bases and J dropped 1 base, with 9 bases sitting between them. CDR1 and CDR2 (germline): LNHDA, SQIVND (reference sequence). The CDR3 is 15 amino acids. The CDR3 bases are TGTGCCAGTAGTATAGATAGAGACTCGAACACTGAAGCTTTCTTT. This sequence encodes CASSIDRDSNTEAFF.

CDR3 sequence (DNA): TGTGCCAGCAGCCCCCCGGGGAAAAGGGGAGGGATCTCCTACGAGCAGTACTTC. Amino acids: CASSPPGKRGGISYEQYF. The chain recombines TRBV7-8 with TRBJ2-7; 7 bases are a match to TRBD2. CDR3 length equals 18 residues. Germline assignment: CDR1 SGHVS and CDR2 FQNEAQ. Unmatched junction bases numbered 16, after V lost 5 bases and J lost 0 bases. Based on the CDR3 plus reference TRBV7-8 and TRBJ2-7, the full variable domain is GAGVSQSPRYKVAKRGQDVALRCDPISGHVSLFWYQQALGQGPEFLTYFQNEAQLDKSGLPSDRFFAERPEGSVSTLKIQRTQQEDSAVYLCASSPPGKRGGISYEQYFGPGTRLTVT.

In regard to this clone: This CDR3 is also generated by other DNA sequences in the sample. J is TRBJ2-1 and V is TRBV28, with 10 bases that match TRBD1. CDR3 length: 15 residues. The V segment lost 6 bases and the J segment 5 bases; nucleotides outside the gene matches: 7. Germline loops: CDR1 MDHEN, CDR2 SYDVKM. The CDR3 nucleotides read TGTGCCAGCAGCCGCTCCGGGACAGGGGACAATGAGCAGTTCTTC. Protein product: CASSRSGTGDNEQFF.